This T cell receptor (beta chain) was sequenced in a study of cytomegalovirus exposure and HLA in healthy donors. Primers for the PCR totalled 60 Vbeta and 13 Jbeta. Clones were sequenced by immunoSEQ multiplex PCR, and TCRdb holds only the in-frame ones, with some missing. There are more than 150,000 clones in the sample; approximately 81% occur only once, and about 0.4% lies in the top ten. The germline gives CDR1 MNHEY, CDR2 SVGAGI. V lost 3 bases to trimming and J lost 2 bases, with 10 bases between them. CDR3 length: 14 amino acids. The rearrangement joins TRBV6-5 to TRBJ1-1, with D unresolved. The receptor was derived from a boy younger than 10 in good health and CMV-seronegative. The sequencing sample was made of PBMCs. CDR3 bases: TGTGCCAGCAGTTATACAGCAAGCAACACTGAAGCTTTCTTT. Amino acid sequence: CASSYTASNTEAFF.